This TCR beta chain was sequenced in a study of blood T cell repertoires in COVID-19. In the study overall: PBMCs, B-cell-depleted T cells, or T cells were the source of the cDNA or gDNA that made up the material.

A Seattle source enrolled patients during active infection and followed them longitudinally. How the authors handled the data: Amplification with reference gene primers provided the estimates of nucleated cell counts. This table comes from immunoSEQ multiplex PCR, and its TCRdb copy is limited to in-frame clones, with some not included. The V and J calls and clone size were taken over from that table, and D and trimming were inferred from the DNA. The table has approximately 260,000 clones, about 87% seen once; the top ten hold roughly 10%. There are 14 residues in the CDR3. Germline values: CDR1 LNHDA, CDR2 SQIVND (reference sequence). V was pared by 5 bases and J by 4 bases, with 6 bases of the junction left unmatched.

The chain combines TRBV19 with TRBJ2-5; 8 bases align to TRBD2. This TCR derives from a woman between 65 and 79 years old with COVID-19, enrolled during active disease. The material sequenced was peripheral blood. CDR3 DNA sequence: TGTGCCAGTAGTCCGGGGGGGGAAGGAGAGACCCAGTACTTC. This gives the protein CASSPGGEGETQYF.